This is a list of T cell receptor beta chains from one sample in a study of blood T cells in healthy people across ages. Each CDR3 protein is one row after TCRdb ran MiXCR on the 5' RACE reads. This table has about 1.8 million distinct CDR3 sequences, 40% to 55% appearing once. The sequenced sample was blood. These receptor sequences come from a woman in her forties in good health. The conserved cysteine and the conserved F or W are not part of the CDR3 here.

v_call,j_call,cdr3_aa
TRBV24-1,TRBJ2-1,ATSDPPRGYNEQF
TRBV13,TRBJ2-3,ASSWRGGGLSTDTQY
TRBV6-5,TRBJ2-1,ASSYGSLGNEQF
TRBV5-1,TRBJ2-1,ASSLDPASGYNEQF
TRBV6-5,TRBJ2-4,ASSYSEAQGNIQY
TRBV5-1,TRBJ1-2,ASSLTRDPGTYGYT
TRBV4-2,.,ASSPPSGGSNEQF
TRBV7-2,TRBJ2-7,ASNSASGYNEQY
TRBV14,TRBJ2-5,ASSRTPAEETQY
TRBV6-5,TRBJ2-3,ASSSPPGLETDTQY
TRBV2,TRBJ1-2,ASSESDIYGYT
TRBV7-2,TRBJ2-3,ASSLASLAPDTQY
TRBV28,TRBJ1-2,ASSQGGTGFSYT
TRBV10-2,TRBJ2-1,ASTTGSSVREQF
TRBV7-2,TRBJ1-2,ASSTVGLSYGYT
TRBV5-4,TRBJ2-5,ASSLKVIGKETQY
TRBV14,TRBJ2-3,ASSQDVGGSTDTQY
TRBV11-2,TRBJ2-7,ASSGQGSGFDEQY
TRBV5-6,TRBJ2-7,ASSHTGTGSPEQY
TRBV7-9,TRBJ2-5,ASSLALDLGETQY
TRBV4-3,TRBJ2-3,ASSQRQGEGYTDTQY
TRBV2,TRBJ2-1,APRGGVGNEQF
TRBV7-2,TRBJ2-3,ASSLETSSLTDTQY